The next 20 T cell receptor beta chains were all read from a single sample in a study of blood T cell repertoires in COVID-19. Method: immunoSEQ multiplex PCR; TCRdb's copy keeps in-frame clones and lacks some. Of 200,000 to 300,000 clones in the sample, roughly 80% were seen once. Material: peripheral blood. The receptors were gathered from a woman aged 55 to 70 with active or convalescent COVID-19.

The rearrangement links TRBV6-5 to TRBJ2-1; 10 nucleotides align to TRBD1. With 7 bases clipped from V and 7 bases from J, the junction kept 7 bases outside the gene matches. Germline V gives CDR1 MNHEY, CDR2 SVGAGI. This CDR3 region has 14 residues. In DNA, the CDR3 is TGTGCCAGCACCCGGGACAGGGGCCTTAATGAGCAGTTCTTC. Protein: CASTRDRGLNEQFF.

This chain joins TRBV7-3 and TRBJ1-1; unclear D gene. The V gene lost 1 base and the J gene lost 4 bases, with 7 bases spanning the gap. CDR1 is SGHTA, CDR2 FQGTGA, per germline. CDR3 size: 13 residues. CDR3 protein: CASSLNGGTEAFF. CDR3 nucleotides: TGTGCCAGCAGCTTAAACGGCGGCACTGAAGCTTTCTTT.

There are a few counts of this clone. V is TRBV10-2 and J is TRBJ2-2; D ambiguous. The CDR3 has 14 amino acids. V was pared by 6 bases and J by 0 bases, with 8 bases between. Germline V gives CDR1 WSHSY, CDR2 SAAADI. The DNA of the CDR3 is TGCGCCAGCAGACCGGGTCCGAACACCGGGGAGCTGTTTTTT. It specifies CASRPGPNTGELFF.

As DNA, the CDR3 is TGTGCCAGCAGCCAACTCCCCGGGGGGGCCGGGGAGACCCAGTACTTC. Its translation: CASSQLPGGAGETQYF. V usage is TRBV3-1 (or the pseudogene TRBV3-2) and J usage is TRBJ2-5, with 8 bases aligning to TRBD2. CDR1 is LGHDT and CDR2 is YNNKEL in the germline V gene (reference sequence). J was trimmed by 5 bases and V by 2 bases; bases with no gene match: 10. This CDR3 spans 16 amino acids.

The gene calls are TRBV11-3 and TRBJ1-3; 9 bases are a match to TRBD1. This CDR3 has 15 amino acids. V was clipped by 4 bases and J by 3 bases; unmatched bases: 4. CDR1 is SGHNT, CDR2 YENEEA, per germline. CDR3 amino acids: CASSSGTGSGNTIYF. The CDR3 nucleotides are TGTGCCAGCAGCTCCGGGACAGGGAGTGGAAACACCATATATTTT.

The rearrangement links TRBV27 to TRBJ2-1; 7 bases match TRBD2. Germline V gene lookup returns CDR1 MNHEY and CDR2 SMNVEV (reference sequence). The trim removed 3 bases at V and 1 base at J, leaving 9 bases unmatched. The CDR3 is made up of 17 amino acids. CDR3 residues: CASSLKVAGGSYNEQFF. DNA for the CDR3: TGTGCCAGCAGTTTGAAGGTAGCGGGTGGTTCCTACAATGAGCAGTTCTTC.

The CDR3 spells CAWSEGLAGGGSYEQYF. Written as DNA, the CDR3 is TGTGCCTGGAGTGAGGGACTAGCGGGAGGTGGGTCCTACGAGCAGTACTTC. The rearrangement joins TRBV30 to TRBJ2-7; 15 bases match TRBD2. Germline CDR1 reads GTSNPN; CDR2 reads SVGIG (reference sequence). The CDR3 is made up of 17 amino acids. With 1 base clipped from V and 1 base from J, the junction kept 5 bases outside the gene matches.

The chain is built from TRBV7-8 and TRBJ1-2; TRBD1 agrees at 8 bases. The CDR3 sequence is 16 residues long. From germline, CDR1 is SGHVS and CDR2 FQNEAQ. J gave up 8 bases and V 0 bases, and 11 bases lay outside the gene matches. CDR3 in amino acids: CASSLADREEATGYTF. The CDR3 bases are TGTGCCAGCAGCTTAGCGGACAGGGAGGAAGCAACGGGCTACACCTTC.

The chain recombines TRBV19 with TRBJ2-3; D is unclear. CDR3 length equals 15 residues. Trimming pared 8 bases from V and 2 bases from J, leaving 17 bases between. Germline V gives CDR1 LNHDA, CDR2 SQIVND (reference sequence). The CDR3 loop is CASFSPGYDTDTQYF. The CDR3 DNA is TGTGCCAGTTTTAGCCCCGGATATGACACAGATACGCAGTATTTT.

The chain uses TRBV2 and TRBJ2-1; TRBD2 agrees at 8 bases. CDR3 length: 13 amino acids. Germline CDR1 and CDR2: SNHLY and FYNNEI. J gave up 4 bases and V 7 bases, and 3 bases lay outside the gene matches. In nucleotides, the CDR3 is TGTGCCAGCAATAGACTAGCGTACAATGAGCAGTTCTTC. Translating gives CASNRLAYNEQFF.

The chain combines TRBV19 with TRBJ2-1; 7 nucleotides line up with TRBD1. The CDR3 has 14 amino acids. The germline CDR1 and CDR2 sequences are LNHDA and SQIVND (reference sequence). The J segment lost 5 bases and the V segment lost 6 bases, leaving 7 bases of the junction unmatched. DNA for the CDR3: TGTGCCAGTAGGACAGGGCCGGCGGACAATGAGCAGTTCTTC. It is translated as CASRTGPADNEQFF.

The chain is built from TRBV5-1 and TRBJ2-1; the match to TRBD2 covers 8 bases. CDR3 size: 15 residues. After removal of 2 bases from V and 2 bases from J, the junction contained 3 bases not matched to a gene. CDR1 is SGHRS and CDR2 is YFSETQ in the germline V gene. The CDR3 nucleotides are TGCGCCAGCAGCTTAGCCGGGGGGGCCTACAATGAGCAGTTCTTC. This sequence encodes CASSLAGGAYNEQFF.

The V gene is TRBV29-1, the J gene TRBJ2-5; 7 nucleotides line up with TRBD2. The CDR3 has 13 amino acids. Trimming removed 2 bases from V and 4 bases from J; junction bases left unmatched: 4. The germline gives CDR1 SQVTM, CDR2 ANQGSEA. CDR3 region: CSVERGEGETQYF. CDR3 in DNA: TGCAGCGTTGAAAGAGGGGAGGGAGAGACCCAGTACTTC.

The chain recombines TRBV5-1 with TRBJ2-5; 7 bases align to TRBD2. The CDR3 contains 14 residues. V was clipped by 4 bases and J by 5 bases; unmatched bases: 8. Germline V CDR1 and CDR2: SGHRS, YFSETQ. The CDR3 sequence: CASSPGLVSETQYF. The CDR3 DNA reads TGCGCCAGCAGCCCCGGACTAGTAAGTGAGACCCAGTACTTC.

The chain combines TRBV9 with TRBJ2-3, with D perhaps matching TRBD2 (5 bases). This CDR3 comprises 14 residues. Germline-derived CDR1 and CDR2 are SGDLS and YYNGEE. The germline V and J ends were trimmed by 6 bases and 8 bases, with 19 bases remaining between them. CDR3 sequence reads: CASTDPSGMGTQYF. CDR3 nucleotides: TGTGCCAGCACCGATCCGAGCGGAATGGGTACGCAGTATTTT.

The chain links TRBV2 to TRBJ1-3; D not certain. The CDR3 has 14 amino acids. With 6 bases removed from V and 2 bases from J, the gap between germline ends came to 11 bases. Germline V gives CDR1 SNHLY, CDR2 FYNNEI. Here the CDR3 DNA reads TGTGCCAGCAGACCCAACCAGGCTGGAAACACCATATATTTT. Its translation is CASRPNQAGNTIYF.

In its sample, this clone was seen a few times. The gene calls are TRBV19 and TRBJ1-2; D remains unclear. Germline-derived CDR1 and CDR2 are LNHDA and SQIVND (reference sequence). Deletions cut 0 bases from V and 0 bases from J, with 8 bases between. The CDR3 length is 15 residues. CDR3 DNA sequence: TGTGCCAGTAGTATAGATCACACCTCTAACTATGGCTACACCTTC. Its protein is CASSIDHTSNYGYTF.

This clone was found a few times. The chain has TRBV7-9 and TRBJ1-4, with 7 bases matching TRBD1. The CDR3 consists of 14 residues. The V and J ends lost 4 bases and 6 bases, in that order; junction bases with no gene match: 5. The germline V gene has CDR1 SEHNR and CDR2 FQNEAQ (reference sequence). CDR3 nucleotides: TGTGCCAGCAGCTCCACAGGGGCCTATGAAAAACTGTTTTTT. Its protein is CASSSTGAYEKLFF.

The chain employs TRBV7-2 and TRBJ2-1; D perhaps matches TRBD2 (6 bases). V gave up 1 base and J gave up 5 bases, with 12 bases separating them. Germline V gene sequence: CDR1 SGHTA, CDR2 FQGNSA. This CDR3 spans 15 amino acids. The CDR3 reads CASSLGGAIHNEQFF. CDR3 coding DNA: TGTGCCAGCAGCTTAGGCGGGGCGATCCACAATGAGCAGTTCTTC.

In its sample, this clone was seen once. V and J are TRBV18 and TRBJ2-2, with D possibly being TRBD2 (5 bases). There are 13 residues in the CDR3. V was cut by 2 bases and J by 6 bases, with 7 bases left in between. CDR1 and CDR2 (germline): KGHSH, LQKENI. The CDR3 region is CASSPEEAGELFF. The CDR3 DNA is TGTGCCAGCTCACCAGAGGAGGCCGGGGAGCTGTTTTTT.